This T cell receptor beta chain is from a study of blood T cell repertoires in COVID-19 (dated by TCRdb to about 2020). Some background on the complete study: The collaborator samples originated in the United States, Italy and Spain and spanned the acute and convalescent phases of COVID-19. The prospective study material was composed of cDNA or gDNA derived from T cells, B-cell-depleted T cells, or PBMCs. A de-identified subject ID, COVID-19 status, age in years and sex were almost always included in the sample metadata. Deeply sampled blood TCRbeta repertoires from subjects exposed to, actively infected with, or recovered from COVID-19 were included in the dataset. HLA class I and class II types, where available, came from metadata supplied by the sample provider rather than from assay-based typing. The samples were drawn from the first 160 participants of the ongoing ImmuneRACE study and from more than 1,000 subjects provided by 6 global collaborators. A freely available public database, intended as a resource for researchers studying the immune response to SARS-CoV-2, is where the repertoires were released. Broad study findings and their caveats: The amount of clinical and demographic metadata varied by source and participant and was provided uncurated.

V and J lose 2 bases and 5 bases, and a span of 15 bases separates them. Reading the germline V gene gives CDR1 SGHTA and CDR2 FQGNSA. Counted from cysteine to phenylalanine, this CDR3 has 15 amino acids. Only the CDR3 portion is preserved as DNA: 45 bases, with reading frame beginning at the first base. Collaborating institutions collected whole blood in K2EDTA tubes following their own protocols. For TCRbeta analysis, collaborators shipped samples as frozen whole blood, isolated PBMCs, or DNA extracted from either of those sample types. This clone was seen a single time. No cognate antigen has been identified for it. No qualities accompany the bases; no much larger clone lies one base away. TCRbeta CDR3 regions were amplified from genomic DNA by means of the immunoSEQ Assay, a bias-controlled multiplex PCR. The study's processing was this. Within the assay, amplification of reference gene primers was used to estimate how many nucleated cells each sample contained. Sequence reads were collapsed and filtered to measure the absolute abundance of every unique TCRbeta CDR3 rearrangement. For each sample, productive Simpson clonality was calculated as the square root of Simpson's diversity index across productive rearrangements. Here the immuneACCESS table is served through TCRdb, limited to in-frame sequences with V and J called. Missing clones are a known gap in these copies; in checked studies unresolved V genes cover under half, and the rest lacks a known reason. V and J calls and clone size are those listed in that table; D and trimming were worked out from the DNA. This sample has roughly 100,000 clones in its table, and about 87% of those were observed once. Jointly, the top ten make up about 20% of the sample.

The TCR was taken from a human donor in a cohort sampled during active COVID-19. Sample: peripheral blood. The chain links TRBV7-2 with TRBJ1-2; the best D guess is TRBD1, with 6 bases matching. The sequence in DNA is TGTGCCAGCAGCTTATCCCTACAGGGCCAATATGGCTACACCTTC. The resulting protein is CASSLSLQGQYGYTF.